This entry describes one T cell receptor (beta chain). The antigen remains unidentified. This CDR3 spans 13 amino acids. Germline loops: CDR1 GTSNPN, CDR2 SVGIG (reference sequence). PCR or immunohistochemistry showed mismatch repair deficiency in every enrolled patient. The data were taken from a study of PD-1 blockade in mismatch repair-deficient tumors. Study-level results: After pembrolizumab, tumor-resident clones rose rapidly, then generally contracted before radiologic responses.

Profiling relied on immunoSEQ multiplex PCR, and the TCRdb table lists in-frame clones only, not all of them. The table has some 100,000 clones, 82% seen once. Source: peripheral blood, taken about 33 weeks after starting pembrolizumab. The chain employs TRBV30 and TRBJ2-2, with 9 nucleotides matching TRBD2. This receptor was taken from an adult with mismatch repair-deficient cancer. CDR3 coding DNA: TGTGCAAACAGGCGGGAGGGTGCCGGGGAGCTGTTTTTT. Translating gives CANRREGAGELFF.